What follows is one T cell receptor (beta chain) and its context. The antigen remains undetermined. The CDR3 runs to 15 residues. The germline V gene has CDR1 LNHNV and CDR2 YYDKDF (reference sequence). V was pared by 1 base and J by 9 bases, with 7 bases of the junction left unmatched. This entry belongs to a study of CD8+ T cells in alopecia areata. Points from the study as a whole: Normal-skin resident alphabeta T cells also appear among scalp sample sequences. Lesional scalp displayed greater clonality than normal scalp, most notably in alopecia totalis/universalis.

Reverse transcription of extracted RNA yielded cDNA, which provided the sequencing template. Libraries were prepared by immunoSEQ multiplex PCR; TCRdb keeps only in-frame clonotypes and omits some of them. The sample holds about 30,000 clones, around 62% seen once. Source material: NKG2D-high CD8+ T cells sorted from blood. The chain recombines TRBV15 with TRBJ2-1; TRBD2 matches 9 bases. This receptor was identified in a human donor with alopecia areata. CDR3 coding DNA: TGTGCCACCAGCAGAGGAGCGGGAGGTACGGGTGAGCAGTTCTTC. Translation: CATSRGAGGTGEQFF.